Included here is one T cell receptor beta chain sequence, with context. Its antigen is not known. The data are from a study of CD8 T cells in ankylosing spondylitis. Broader study findings: In peripheral blood, disease-linked CD8+ clones occurred at relatively low frequencies. Reportedly, disease-linked clones are significantly enriched in ankylosing spondylitis patients' matched synovial fluid. Earlier authors reported some of these motif variants in reactive arthritis synovial fluid and blood. Seemingly distinctive of ankylosing spondylitis blood was a TCR beta motif formed by eight highly homologous variants.

Unmatched junction bases numbered 10, after V lost 6 bases and J lost 7 bases. The CDR3 covers 16 residues. The germline CDR1 and CDR2 sequences are MNHEY and SMNVEV (reference sequence). Libraries for TCR beta were made by quantitative 5'-RACE with molecular barcodes. TCRdb ran MiXCR on the 5' RACE reads and lists one entry per CDR3 protein. The data hold some 100,000 distinct CDR3 sequences, with just under 9% observed a single time. The sequence came from a male donor with ankylosing spondylitis. Sequencing was performed on blood, either unsorted or a sorted T cell fraction (not recorded which). The rearrangement links TRBV27 to TRBJ2-1; TRBD2 matches at 12 bases. The CDR3 spells CASSSQVLAGGNEQFF. CDR3 DNA: TGTGCCAGCAGCTCACAAGTACTAGCGGGAGGTAATGAGCAGTTCTTC.